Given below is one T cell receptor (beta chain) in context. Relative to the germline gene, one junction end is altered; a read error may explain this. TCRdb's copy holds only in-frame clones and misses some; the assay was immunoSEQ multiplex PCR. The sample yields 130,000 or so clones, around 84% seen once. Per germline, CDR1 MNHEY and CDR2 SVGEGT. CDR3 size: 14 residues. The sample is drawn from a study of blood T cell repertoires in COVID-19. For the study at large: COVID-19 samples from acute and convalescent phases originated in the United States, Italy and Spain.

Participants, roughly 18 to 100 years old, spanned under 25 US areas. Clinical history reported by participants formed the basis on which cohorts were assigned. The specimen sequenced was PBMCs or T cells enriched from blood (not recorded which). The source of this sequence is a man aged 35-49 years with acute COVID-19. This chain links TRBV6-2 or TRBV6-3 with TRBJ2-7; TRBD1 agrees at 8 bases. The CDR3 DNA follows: TGTGCCAGCAGTTACTTTGGCAGGGGGCGCGAGCCTCACTTC. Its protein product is CASSYFGRGREPHF.